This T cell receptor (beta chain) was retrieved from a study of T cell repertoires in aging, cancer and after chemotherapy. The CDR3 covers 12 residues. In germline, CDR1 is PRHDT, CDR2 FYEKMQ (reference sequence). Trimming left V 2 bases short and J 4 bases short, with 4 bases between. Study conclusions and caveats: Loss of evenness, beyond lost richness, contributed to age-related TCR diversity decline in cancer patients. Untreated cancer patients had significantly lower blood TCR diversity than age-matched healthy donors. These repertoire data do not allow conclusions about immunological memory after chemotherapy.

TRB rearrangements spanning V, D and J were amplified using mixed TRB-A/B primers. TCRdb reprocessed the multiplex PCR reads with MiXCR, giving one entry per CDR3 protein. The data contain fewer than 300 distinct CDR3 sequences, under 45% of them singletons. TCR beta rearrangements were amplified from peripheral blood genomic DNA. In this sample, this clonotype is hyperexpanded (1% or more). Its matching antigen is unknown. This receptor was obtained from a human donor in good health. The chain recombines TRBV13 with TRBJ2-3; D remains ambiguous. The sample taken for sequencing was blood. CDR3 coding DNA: TGTGCCAGCAGCTTATCTTCAGATACGCAGTATTTT. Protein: CASSLSSDTQYF.